Below, one TCR beta chain is given with its context. Its specificity is unknown. Germline CDR1 and CDR2: SGHTA and FQGNSA. The CDR3 is made up of 14 amino acids. Trimming stripped 5 bases from V and 4 bases from J, with 12 bases between. PCR primers comprised 60 Vbeta and 13 Jbeta primers. Assay: immunoSEQ multiplex PCR; the TCRdb copy retains only in-frame clones and omits some. In the table there are about 130,000 clones, 80% of which are singletons. The sample is drawn from a study of cytomegalovirus exposure and HLA in healthy donors. Study outcomes and limitations: The authors confirmed in vitro that a few CMV-associated chains were specific for CMV antigens. In a later analysis, around 18,000 TCR beta sequences were associated with HLA alleles at 0.05 false discovery rate.

Healthy bone marrow donors made up the donor group. The receptor was isolated from a woman between 35 and 50 years old in good health and CMV-seronegative. The rearrangement links TRBV7-2 to TRBJ1-3; D might be TRBD1 (5 bases). Sequencing was done on a sample of PBMCs. The CDR3 spells CASSPGHRGNTIYF. CDR3 DNA: TGTGCCAGCAGCCCCGGACACAGAGGAAACACCATATATTTT.